The next 5 T cell receptor beta chains were all read from a single sample in a study of spatial heterogeneity in lung cancer (dated by TCRdb to about 2019). The time point label of this sample denotes: sample taken at primary tumor resection. The library was made by 5' RACE. Instrument on record: NextSeq 500. TCRdb reprocessed the public reads (quality trimming at Q25 with fastp, clone calling with MiXCR) and kept in-frame beta chains. Identical CDR3 proteins give one entry, which carries the most common genes and DNA. This sample has some 96,000 distinct CDR3 sequences in its table, and approximately 4.4% of those were observed once. The top ten clones comprise 21% of the sample. These receptors lack a known antigen. The paper's findings and limits, for the study overall: The number of expanded intratumoral alpha and beta TCRs correlated with the tumor nonsynonymous mutation count.

Sequences were derived from lung tumor tissue, sampled at surgery. These receptors originate from a male donor with early-stage non-small cell lung cancer.

This clonotype was seen repeatedly, ten times or more. The chain recombines TRBV5-1 with TRBJ2-3, with a weak D call TRBD2 (5 bases). This CDR3 contains 16 residues. From germline, CDR1 is SGHRS and CDR2 YFSETQ. Trimming took off 2 bases at V and 1 base at J, with 14 bases between the two ends. CDR3 sequence: CASSFSSSSGTDTQYF. In DNA, the CDR3 is TGCGCCAGCAGCTTTTCTTCGAGTAGCGGCACAGATACGCAGTATTTT.

There are many counts of this clonotype. The chain has TRBV5-1 and TRBJ2-2; D remains ambiguous. The CDR3 has 13 residues. The V and J ends lost 4 bases and 7 bases respectively, with 11 bases between them. CDR1 is SGHRS, CDR2 YFSETQ, per germline. The CDR3 nucleotides read TGCGCCAGCAGCGAACAGAGTAACGGGGAGCTGTTTTTT. It translates to CASSEQSNGELFF.

This clonotype showed up many times. The rearrangement joins TRBV28 to TRBJ1-2, with D unresolved. Germline V gene data show CDR1 as MDHEN and CDR2 as SYDVKM. V lost 6 bases and J 3 bases, leaving 14 bases between the germline ends. This CDR3 is 14 amino acids long. CDR3 in amino acids: CASSAGIFHYGYTF. The CDR3 DNA follows: TGTGCCAGCAGCGCCGGAATCTTTCACTATGGCTACACCTTC.

This clonotype was detected ten times or more. The chain uses TRBV3-1 and TRBJ2-1; the D gene is possibly TRBD2 (6 bases). Germline CDR1 reads LGHDT; CDR2 reads YNNKEL (reference sequence). Trimming removed 0 bases at V and 4 bases at J, with 7 bases between. The CDR3 length is 14 residues. Here the CDR3 reads CASSQDAGYNEQFF. CDR3 nucleotides: TGTGCCAGCAGCCAAGACGCGGGGTACAATGAGCAGTTCTTC.

The sample holds many counts of this clonotype. This chain connects TRBV7-8 to TRBJ2-3, with no clear D. V was shortened by 3 bases and J by 3 bases, with 7 bases between the two germline ends. The CDR3 runs to 13 residues. The germline CDR1 and CDR2 sequences are SGHVS and FQNEAQ. CDR3 in DNA: TGTGCCAGCAGCTTCACACATACAGATACGCAGTATTTT. Translated, it gives CASSFTHTDTQYF.